These 32 T cell receptor beta chains came from one sample sequenced in a study of siplizumab effects on memory and regulatory T cells. Only in-frame clones appear in the TCRdb table, and some are missing; sequencing was by immunoSEQ multiplex PCR. This sample has around 100,000 clones, with 85% to 95% found just once. Sequencing was done on a sample of Tregs sorted from blood. Receptor source: a human donor in good health.

The chain has TRBV25-1 and TRBJ2-2, with TRBD2 matching over 10 bases. Per the germline V gene, CDR1 is MGHDK and CDR2 is SYGVNS. The CDR3 is made up of 16 amino acids. After removal of 8 bases from V and 5 bases from J, the junction contained 11 bases not matched to a gene. The CDR3 nucleotides are TGTGCCAGCTCCTATGCCCTAGCGGGAGTTACCGGGGAGCTGTTTTTT. Protein product: CASSYALAGVTGELFF.

J is TRBJ2-7 and V is TRBV30; no clear D gene. The ends were cut back, 0 bases at V and 2 bases at J, with 5 bases in the middle. Germline values: CDR1 GTSNPN, CDR2 SVGIG (reference sequence). The CDR3 covers 12 residues. The CDR3: CAWSVTTYEQYF. CDR3 bases: TGTGCCTGGAGTGTAACTACCTACGAGCAGTACTTC.

J is TRBJ1-3 and V is TRBV19; D unclear. The CDR3 sequence is 10 residues long. V lost 6 bases to trimming and J lost 4 bases, with 1 base between them. The germline gives CDR1 LNHDA, CDR2 SQIVND (reference sequence). For the CDR3, the DNA is TGTGCCAGTAGCGGAAACACCATATATTTT. Translating it yields CASSGNTIYF.

This sequence joins TRBV10-2 and TRBJ1-1; D unclear. Trimming left V 6 bases short and J 0 bases short, with 11 bases between. Germline V gene data show CDR1 as WSHSY and CDR2 as SAAADI. The CDR3 covers 14 residues. The CDR3 DNA reads TGCGCCAGCAGATCAAGGTGGATGAACACTGAAGCTTTCTTT. Translation: CASRSRWMNTEAFF.

V gene TRBV19 combines with J gene TRBJ2-3, with 8 bases lining up with TRBD1. After removal of 3 bases from V and 3 bases from J, the junction contained 11 bases not matched to a gene. The CDR3 is 17 amino acids. In germline, CDR1 is LNHDA, CDR2 SQIVND (reference sequence). The CDR3 bases are TGTGCCAGTAGTATTCTTCAGGGGGCGGTGGGGACAGATACGCAGTATTTT. Its translation is CASSILQGAVGTDTQYF.

The rearrangement uses TRBV14 and TRBJ2-3; D not certain. Germline V CDR1 and CDR2: SGHDN, FVKESK. V was clipped by 3 bases and J by 6 bases, with 10 bases between them. There are 13 residues in the CDR3. CDR3 amino acids: CASSQMGLDTQYF. CDR3 nucleotide sequence: TGTGCCAGCAGCCAGATGGGGTTGGATACGCAGTATTTT.

This sequence joins TRBV5-1 and TRBJ2-7, with D tentatively TRBD1 or TRBD2 (6 bases each). Per germline, CDR1 SGHRS and CDR2 YFSETQ. The CDR3 has 15 amino acids. Trimming removed 3 bases from V and 3 bases from J, with 16 bases in between. CDR3 residues: CASSWGAGTYYEQYF. The CDR3 region has the DNA TGCGCCAGCAGCTGGGGGGCCGGGACTTACTACGAGCAGTACTTC.

The chain couples TRBV25-1 to TRBJ2-2; D not certain. The CDR3 is 12 residues long. V was shortened by 5 bases and J by 6 bases, with 7 bases between the two germline ends. Germline CDR1 is MGHDK and CDR2 is SYGVNS. The CDR3 nucleotides read TGTGCCAGCAGTCGGTGGGCCGGGGAGCTGTTTTTT. Protein: CASSRWAGELFF.

This clone occurred once. V gene TRBV28 combines with J gene TRBJ1-2, with D perhaps matching TRBD1 (6 bases). Germline CDR1 MDHEN, CDR2 SYDVKM. This CDR3 contains 15 residues. Trimming took 6 bases from V and 2 from J, leaving 16 bases between them. The CDR3 region has the DNA TGTGCCAGCAGGCTACCGGGGGGCCGAAACTATGGCTACACCTTC. This sequence encodes CASRLPGGRNYGYTF.

The rearrangement joins TRBV7-8 to TRBJ1-1; unclear D gene. CDR1 SGHVS and CDR2 FQNEAQ come from the germline V gene. V lost 2 bases and J lost 1, with 8 bases in between. CDR3 size: 14 residues. This CDR3 is CASSLISGNTEAFF. The CDR3 nucleotides read TGTGCCAGCAGCTTAATTTCGGGGAACACTGAAGCTTTCTTT.

The rearrangement uses TRBV5-1 and TRBJ2-3; possibly TRBD1 or TRBD2 for D (5 bases each). Germline V lookup: CDR1 SGHRS, CDR2 YFSETQ. The CDR3 consists of 14 residues. Trimming stripped 2 bases from V and 4 bases from J, with 11 bases between. The DNA of the CDR3 is TGCGCCAGCAGCTTAGACGGGGCCCCAGATACGCAGTATTTT. Its protein product is CASSLDGAPDTQYF.

The chain uses TRBV28 and TRBJ2-3; D possibly corresponds to TRBD2 (7 bases). In germline, CDR1 is MDHEN, CDR2 SYDVKM. The length of the CDR3 is 16 residues. The V end lost 8 bases, the J end lost 2 bases, and 20 bases lay between the germline ends. The chain's CDR3 is CASPSRGDYYTDTQYF. The CDR3 region has the DNA TGTGCCAGCCCCAGTAGGGGGGACTACTACACAGATACGCAGTATTTT.

The V call is TRBV6-1, the J call TRBJ2-1; 10 nucleotides match TRBD2. This CDR3 spans 15 amino acids. V was clipped by 2 bases and J by 8 bases; unmatched bases: 6. Germline V CDR1 and CDR2: MNHNS, SASEGT. The CDR3 is CASSENQLAGDEQFF. DNA of the CDR3: TGTGCCAGCAGTGAAAATCAGCTAGCGGGAGATGAGCAGTTCTTC.

This clone turned up a few times. The V and J genes are TRBV9 and TRBJ1-2; D is ambiguous. The germline V and J ends were trimmed by 4 bases and 4 bases, with 5 bases remaining between them. From germline, CDR1 is SGDLS and CDR2 YYNGEE. CDR3 length equals 11 residues. The CDR3 here is CASSRIYGYTF. The CDR3 DNA sequence: TGTGCCAGCAGCAGGATCTATGGCTACACCTTC.

The chain combines TRBV27 with TRBJ2-3; tentative D call: TRBD1 (5 bases). The CDR3 length is 15 residues. Trimming took off 5 bases at V and 6 bases at J, with 18 bases between the two ends. The V gene's germline CDR1 is MNHEY and CDR2 SMNVEV (reference sequence). The chain's CDR3 is CASSEGIPGFDTQYF. In nucleotides, the CDR3 is TGTGCCAGCAGTGAAGGAATCCCAGGGTTTGATACGCAGTATTTT.

The chain uses TRBV7-8 and TRBJ2-5, with 9 bases that match TRBD1. Trimming removed 6 bases from V and 4 bases from J; junction bases left unmatched: 15. Germline values: CDR1 SGHVS, CDR2 FQNEAQ. This CDR3 is 17 amino acids long. CDR3 bases: TGTGCCAGCAGACAGAGTCCGGGACAGGGTCGGACAGAGACCCAGTACTTC. This codes for CASRQSPGQGRTETQYF. The variable domain in full, completed from reference TRBV7-8 and TRBJ2-5, reads GAGVSQSPRYKVAKRGQDVALRCDPISGHVSLFWYQQALGQGPEFLTYFQNEAQLDKSGLPSDRFFAERPEGSVSTLKIQRTQQEDSAVYLCASRQSPGQGRTETQYFGPGTRLLVL.

The rearrangement links TRBV5-4 to TRBJ2-7; possible D gene TRBD2, 6 bases. V lost 0 bases and J lost 0, with 10 bases in between. The CDR3 has 15 residues. Germline CDR1 SGHNT, CDR2 YYREEE (reference sequence). The CDR3 DNA follows: TGTGCCAGCAGCTTGGGCGGACTATCCTCCTACGAGCAGTACTTC. Amino acid sequence: CASSLGGLSSYEQYF.

This clone was recorded once. This chain uses TRBV28 with TRBJ2-6; the D call may be TRBD1 or TRBD2 (5 bases each). The CDR3 runs 15 residues. V lost 3 bases, J lost 4 bases, and 10 bases lay in between. The germline V gene encodes CDR1 MDHEN and CDR2 SYDVKM. CDR3 in DNA: TGTGCCAGCAGTTTGACGGGGACCGGGGCCAACGTCCTGACTTTC. This gives the protein CASSLTGTGANVLTF.

The J gene is TRBJ1-3, the V gene TRBV6-6; D gene uncertain. V was clipped by 4 bases and J by 0 bases, with 7 bases between them. Germline assignment: CDR1 MNHNY and CDR2 SVGAGI (reference sequence). The CDR3 consists of 14 residues. The CDR3 sequence: CASSSQSSGNTIYF. The CDR3 DNA is TGTGCCAGCAGTTCACAGAGCTCTGGAAACACCATATATTTT.

The chain recombines TRBV7-9 with TRBJ2-5; 11 bases map to TRBD2. The CDR3 extends over 18 amino acids. CDR1 and CDR2 (germline): SEHNR, FQNEAQ (reference sequence). Trimming took 5 bases from V and 5 from J; bases not matched to a gene: 16. This CDR3 is CASSLGLAVPDILETQYF. CDR3 nucleotide sequence: TGTGCCAGCAGCCTGGGACTAGCGGTCCCGGACATACTCGAGACCCAGTACTTC.

The chain links TRBV2 to TRBJ2-4; a possible D gene is TRBD2 (6 bases). The CDR3 has 13 residues. Trimming shortened V by 4 bases and J by 9 bases, and 13 bases separated the two germline ends. Germline V CDR1 and CDR2: SNHLY, FYNNEI. The CDR3 region has the DNA TGTGCCAGCAGTGGACTAGGTATCTTCATTCAGTACTTC. It yields the protein CASSGLGIFIQYF.

This clone was detected once. The chain recombines TRBV28 with TRBJ2-2; possibly TRBD2 for D (6 bases). Trimming pared 6 bases from V and 4 bases from J, leaving 21 bases between. The germline gives CDR1 MDHEN, CDR2 SYDVKM. CDR3 size: 17 residues. CDR3 nucleotide sequence: TGTGCCAGCAGCCGCTGGGAGGTGGGTCCGACCACCGGGGAGCTGTTTTTT. Amino acid sequence: CASSRWEVGPTTGELFF.

The J gene is TRBJ2-5, the V gene TRBV28, with 7 nucleotides matching TRBD2. The CDR3 totals 14 residues. The germline V gene has CDR1 MDHEN and CDR2 SYDVKM. Trimming cost V 4 bases and J 5 bases; bases outside gene matches: 7. CDR3 sequence: CASSYGGGVETQYF. CDR3 nucleotide sequence: TGTGCCAGCAGTTATGGGGGGGGTGTGGAGACCCAGTACTTC.

The chain joins TRBV11-3 to TRBJ2-1, with D uncertain. CDR3 length equals 12 residues. CDR1 is SGHNT and CDR2 is YENEEA in the germline V gene. V lost 5 bases and J lost 8, with 10 bases in between. The CDR3 DNA follows: TGTGCCAGCAGCCGTGGTGGGGATGAGCAGTTCTTC. Protein: CASSRGGDEQFF.

This clone was picked up one time. This chain connects TRBV19 to TRBJ2-1, with 7 bases matching TRBD2. The CDR3 runs 15 residues. J was trimmed by 5 bases and V by 2 bases; bases with no gene match: 6. In germline, CDR1 is LNHDA, CDR2 SQIVND (reference sequence). CDR3 DNA: TGTGCCAGTAGTATATGGGCGGGAGCTGACAATGAGCAGTTCTTC. This translates into CASSIWAGADNEQFF.

The genes are TRBV5-1 and TRBJ1-2; D is undetermined. The CDR3 length is 14 residues. V lost 2 bases and J lost 3, with 11 bases in between. The germline CDR1 and CDR2 sequences are SGHRS and YFSETQ. CDR3 region: CASSLTDKYYGYTF. For the CDR3, the DNA is TGCGCCAGCAGCTTAACCGACAAATACTATGGCTACACCTTC.

The genes are TRBV29-1 and TRBJ2-1; no reliable D call. Per germline, CDR1 SQVTM and CDR2 ANQGSEA. The CDR3 runs to 14 residues. The V and J ends lost 4 bases and 2 bases respectively, with 12 bases between them. CDR3 coding DNA: TGCAGCGTTGGTTACAGCAGCGCCTACAATGAGCAGTTCTTC. Translating it yields CSVGYSSAYNEQFF.

The chain links TRBV6-1 to TRBJ1-6; 9 positions match TRBD1. V lost 4 bases to trimming and J lost 9 bases; unmatched junction nucleotides: 10. Germline CDR1 MNHNS, CDR2 SASEGT. The CDR3 covers 16 residues. This CDR3 is CASSAVSGTGSSPLHF. CDR3 DNA sequence: TGTGCCAGCAGTGCGGTGTCCGGGACAGGGAGTTCACCCCTCCACTTT.

The J gene is TRBJ2-7, the V gene TRBV29-1; 7 bases fit TRBD1. The V segment lost 4 bases and the J segment 3 bases; nucleotides outside the gene matches: 6. The CDR3 contains 13 residues. Germline V gene data show CDR1 as SQVTM and CDR2 as ANQGSEA. In DNA, the CDR3 is TGCAGCGTTGGACAGGGCCTTAACTACGAGCAGTACTTC. Protein sequence: CSVGQGLNYEQYF.

This chain joins TRBV11-2 and TRBJ2-1; 8 bases are shared with TRBD2. The CDR3 is made up of 15 amino acids. V lost 3 bases to trimming and J lost 2 bases; unmatched junction nucleotides: 3. The germline V gene has CDR1 SGHAT and CDR2 FQNNGV. The CDR3 loop reads CASSFGGRTYNEQFF. Here the CDR3 DNA reads TGTGCCAGCAGCTTTGGCGGGAGGACCTACAATGAGCAGTTCTTC.

The V gene is TRBV28, the J gene TRBJ1-1; D is unresolved. V dropped 5 bases and J dropped 6 bases, with 10 bases sitting between them. Germline lookup yields CDR1 MDHEN and CDR2 SYDVKM. The CDR3 runs to 12 residues. The CDR3 protein is CASSPGISEAFF. The CDR3 DNA reads TGTGCCAGCAGTCCCGGTATCTCTGAAGCTTTCTTT.

This sequence joins TRBV30 and TRBJ2-4; D not resolved. V was pared by 0 bases and J by 7 bases, with 7 bases between. CDR3 size: 12 residues. Per the germline V gene, CDR1 is GTSNPN and CDR2 is SVGIG (reference sequence). The CDR3 DNA is TGTGCCTGGAGTGTAGGCCGTAACATTCAGTACTTC. This translates into CAWSVGRNIQYF. Variable domain in full (rest from reference TRBV30 and TRBJ2-4): SQTIHQWPATLVQPVGSPLSLECTVEGTSNPNLYWYRQAAGRGLQLLFYSVGIGQISSEVPQNLSASRPQDRQFILSSKKLLLSDSGFYLCAWSVGRNIQYFGAGTRLSVL.